This is a list of T cell receptor beta chains from one sample in a study of blood T cell repertoires in COVID-19. Clones were sequenced by immunoSEQ multiplex PCR, and TCRdb holds only the in-frame ones, with some missing. The sample consists of about 58,000 clones, more than 60% of them appearing once. Material for sequencing was peripheral blood. The receptors stem from a human donor in a cohort sampled during active COVID-19. Both conserved end residues are part of each CDR3. Each record gives: CDR3 DNA, CDR3 protein, clone size, J gene, D gene, V gene. A D gene is named only where the DNA matches it firmly. A row's size may be missing; if present it is once, few, many or a size class.

CDR3nt: TGTGCCAGTAGTATATCAGACAGGGCGGACACTGAAGCTTTCTTT
CDR3aa: CASSISDRADTEAFF
abundance: .
j_gene: TRBJ1-1
d_gene: TRBD1
v_gene: TRBV19

CDR3nt: TGTGCCAGCAGTCACGGACTAGCGGGGGTGGAAAGCTCCTACGAGCAGTACTTC
CDR3aa: CASSHGLAGVESSYEQYF
abundance: once
j_gene: TRBJ2-7
d_gene: TRBD2
v_gene: TRBV27

CDR3nt: TGTGCCAGCAGCCCCGGGACGACGGGAGGTTACGAGCAGTACTTC
CDR3aa: CASSPGTTGGYEQYF
abundance: .
j_gene: TRBJ2-7
d_gene: TRBD2
v_gene: TRBV7-9

CDR3nt: TGTGCCAGCAGCCGGGCGGGACAGGGTTTTTACGAGCAGTACTTC
CDR3aa: CASSRAGQGFYEQYF
abundance: once
j_gene: TRBJ2-7
d_gene: TRBD1
v_gene: TRBV3-1/TRBV3-2

CDR3nt: TGTGCCAGCAGTCTCGACAGGGGGGGAACCTTGAACACTGAAGCTTTCTTT
CDR3aa: CASSLDRGGTLNTEAFF
abundance: .
j_gene: TRBJ1-1
d_gene: TRBD1
v_gene: TRBV6-6

CDR3nt: TGTGCCAGTAGTATAGAGGGCTACCTGAAGGCCGAGCAGTACTTC
CDR3aa: CASSIEGYLKAEQYF
abundance: .
j_gene: TRBJ2-7
d_gene: .
v_gene: TRBV19

CDR3nt: TGTGCCAGCATGAAGGGTAGCGGGGGTATGAATGAGCAGTTCTTC
CDR3aa: CASMKGSGGMNEQFF
abundance: .
j_gene: TRBJ2-1
d_gene: TRBD2
v_gene: TRBV2

CDR3nt: TGTGCCAGCAGCTTGGTAAAAAAAAGAGGGCCGGCGGGCTATGGCTACACCTTC
CDR3aa: CASSLVKKRGPAGYGYTF
abundance: .
j_gene: TRBJ1-2
d_gene: .
v_gene: TRBV5-6

CDR3nt: TGTGCCTCTCCAGCCGGGACAGGAGCTTATAATTCACCCCTCCACTTT
CDR3aa: CASPAGTGAYNSPLHF
abundance: .
j_gene: TRBJ1-6
d_gene: TRBD1
v_gene: TRBV30

CDR3nt: TGTGCCAGCAGCCTGACAGACCCTAACACTGAAGCTTTCTTT
CDR3aa: CASSLTDPNTEAFF
abundance: .
j_gene: TRBJ1-1
d_gene: .
v_gene: TRBV2

CDR3nt: TGTGCCAGCAGTTACGCGCTAGCGGGAGTTGAGCAGTTCTTC
CDR3aa: CASSYALAGVEQFF
abundance: .
j_gene: TRBJ2-1
d_gene: TRBD2
v_gene: TRBV6-6

CDR3nt: TGTGCCATCAGTGAACCTTCCCTAGCGGGAGGTTCCTACGAGCAGTACTTC
CDR3aa: CAISEPSLAGGSYEQYF
abundance: once
j_gene: TRBJ2-7
d_gene: TRBD2
v_gene: TRBV10-3

CDR3nt: TGTGCCAGCAGCCCGGACAGTTATGGGGCCAACGTCCTGACTTTC
CDR3aa: CASSPDSYGANVLTF
abundance: .
j_gene: TRBJ2-6
d_gene: .
v_gene: TRBV9

CDR3nt: TGCGCCAGCAGCCAAAGCCTTTCCGCCTACAATGAGCAGTTCTTC
CDR3aa: CASSQSLSAYNEQFF
abundance: .
j_gene: TRBJ2-1
d_gene: .
v_gene: TRBV4-1

CDR3nt: TGTGCCAGCTCACCAGGGACAGGGGGCCGAGGATCTGGAAACACCATATATTTT
CDR3aa: CASSPGTGGRGSGNTIYF
abundance: .
j_gene: TRBJ1-3
d_gene: TRBD1
v_gene: TRBV18

CDR3nt: TGTGCCAGCAGTGGACAGGGGTTAAGGGAAAAACTGTTTTTT
CDR3aa: CASSGQGLREKLFF
abundance: .
j_gene: TRBJ1-4
d_gene: TRBD1
v_gene: TRBV28

CDR3nt: TGCGCCAGCAGCCGGAGTGACGGGAGGGCCGGGTACAATGAGCAGTTCTTC
CDR3aa: CASSRSDGRAGYNEQFF
abundance: .
j_gene: TRBJ2-1
d_gene: TRBD2
v_gene: TRBV4-1

CDR3nt: TGTGCCAGCAGCCAAGGCGGACAGGGGTCCTACGAGCAGTACTTC
CDR3aa: CASSQGGQGSYEQYF
abundance: .
j_gene: TRBJ2-7
d_gene: TRBD1
v_gene: TRBV3-1/TRBV3-2

CDR3nt: TGTGCCAGCAGCCAAGATATACGGCCAGGGGGCTATGGCTACACCTTC
CDR3aa: CASSQDIRPGGYGYTF
abundance: .
j_gene: TRBJ1-2
d_gene: TRBD1
v_gene: TRBV14

CDR3nt: TGTGCCAGCAGTACAGGGTCGAGCTCCTACGAGCAGTACTTC
CDR3aa: CASSTGSSSYEQYF
abundance: .
j_gene: TRBJ2-7
d_gene: .
v_gene: TRBV13

CDR3nt: TGTGCCAGCAGTCCGGCTCCGATTTGGGCTCGAGGCTACACCTTC
CDR3aa: CASSPAPIWARGYTF
abundance: .
j_gene: TRBJ1-2
d_gene: .
v_gene: TRBV6-5

CDR3nt: TGTGCCGCGGGGGGGCGGGAATTGAGCTCCTACAATGAGCAGTTCTTC
CDR3aa: CAAGGRELSSYNEQFF
abundance: .
j_gene: TRBJ2-1
d_gene: TRBD2
v_gene: TRBV2

CDR3nt: TGTGCCAGCAGCACCTTAGCGGGGGCCCCCTACGAGCAGTACTTC
CDR3aa: CASSTLAGAPYEQYF
abundance: .
j_gene: TRBJ2-7
d_gene: TRBD2
v_gene: TRBV7-3

CDR3nt: TGCGCCAGCAGCTTGGCCGGGACAGGGGAACAGCCCCAGCATTTT
CDR3aa: CASSLAGTGEQPQHF
abundance: .
j_gene: TRBJ1-5
d_gene: TRBD1
v_gene: TRBV5-1

CDR3nt: TGTGCCAGCAGCTTATCCGGACAGGGGGCGAAAGGAAACACCATATATTTT
CDR3aa: CASSLSGQGAKGNTIYF
abundance: once
j_gene: TRBJ1-3
d_gene: TRBD1
v_gene: TRBV7-9

CDR3nt: TGTGCCAGCAACATACAGGGGAACTTTGATAGCAATCAGCCCCAGCATTTT
CDR3aa: CASNIQGNFDSNQPQHF
abundance: many
j_gene: TRBJ1-5
d_gene: TRBD1
v_gene: TRBV28

CDR3nt: TGCGCCAGCAGTCAAATCGCGGCACGATCCTACGAGCAGTACTTC
CDR3aa: CASSQIAARSYEQYF
abundance: once
j_gene: TRBJ2-7
d_gene: .
v_gene: TRBV23-1

CDR3nt: TGCGCCAGCAGCCAAGACTCGCAGGGCTACCACGAGCAGTACTTC
CDR3aa: CASSQDSQGYHEQYF
abundance: few
j_gene: TRBJ2-7
d_gene: .
v_gene: TRBV4-1

CDR3nt: TGTGCCAGCTCACGGGGGGGGGCCGCGTCATCCTACGAGCAGTACTTC
CDR3aa: CASSRGGAASSYEQYF
abundance: .
j_gene: TRBJ2-7
d_gene: .
v_gene: TRBV18

CDR3nt: TGTGCCAGCTCACCAGCGACAGGAAACTACGAGCAGTACTTC
CDR3aa: CASSPATGNYEQYF
abundance: .
j_gene: TRBJ2-7
d_gene: .
v_gene: TRBV18

CDR3nt: TGTGCCAGCAGCTCGGGACAGAATAACTATGGCTACACCTTC
CDR3aa: CASSSGQNNYGYTF
abundance: once
j_gene: TRBJ1-2
d_gene: TRBD1
v_gene: TRBV5-4

CDR3nt: TGTGCCAGCAGTCGTGACAGCGGGAATTCACCCCTCCACTTT
CDR3aa: CASSRDSGNSPLHF
abundance: .
j_gene: TRBJ1-6
d_gene: .
v_gene: TRBV6-2/TRBV6-3

CDR3nt: TGCGCCAGTACGAAAACAGGGGTGCCAGGGGATGGCTACACCTTC
CDR3aa: CASTKTGVPGDGYTF
abundance: .
j_gene: TRBJ1-2
d_gene: TRBD1
v_gene: TRBV10-1

CDR3nt: TGCGCCAGCAGCCAAGGGGGGGGCGGATTGAACACTGAAGCTTTCTTT
CDR3aa: CASSQGGGGLNTEAFF
abundance: .
j_gene: TRBJ1-1
d_gene: .
v_gene: TRBV4-1

CDR3nt: TGCGCCAGCAGCCAAGATCTAGTGGGCTCTGGAAACACCATATATTTT
CDR3aa: CASSQDLVGSGNTIYF
abundance: .
j_gene: TRBJ1-3
d_gene: .
v_gene: TRBV4-3

CDR3nt: TGCGCCAGCAGCAGCGGACAGGGGGCGAGGACTGAAGCTTTCTTT
CDR3aa: CASSSGQGARTEAFF
abundance: few
j_gene: TRBJ1-1
d_gene: TRBD1
v_gene: TRBV5-1

CDR3nt: TGTGCCAGCAGCCTGGGCTCGGTTCTATACACCATATATTTT
CDR3aa: CASSLGSVLYTIYF
abundance: .
j_gene: TRBJ1-3
d_gene: .
v_gene: TRBV5-6

CDR3nt: TGTGCCAGCACTCGAGGGGGGGGAGGATCACCCCTCCACTTT
CDR3aa: CASTRGGGGSPLHF
abundance: .
j_gene: TRBJ1-6
d_gene: .
v_gene: TRBV2

CDR3nt: TGTGCCAGCAGTCCCCTCGACAGGGGTGCCAATCAGCCCCAGCATTTT
CDR3aa: CASSPLDRGANQPQHF
abundance: few
j_gene: TRBJ1-5
d_gene: TRBD1
v_gene: TRBV27

CDR3nt: TGTGCCACCAGCAGAGGGAGGGGGAACACTGAAGCTTTCTTT
CDR3aa: CATSRGRGNTEAFF
abundance: .
j_gene: TRBJ1-1
d_gene: .
v_gene: TRBV15

CDR3nt: TGTGCCAGCAGCATATTTACCTTAGATCAGCCCCAGCATTTT
CDR3aa: CASSIFTLDQPQHF
abundance: .
j_gene: TRBJ1-5
d_gene: .
v_gene: TRBV5-6

CDR3nt: TGTGCCAGCAGCTTACATGTGGGACTAGTTCCCTACGAGCAGTACTTC
CDR3aa: CASSLHVGLVPYEQYF
abundance: .
j_gene: TRBJ2-7
d_gene: TRBD2
v_gene: TRBV7-9

CDR3nt: TGTGCCAGCAGCCGCCGCGGCAGCGGGAGGGGCCGGGAGCAGTACTTC
CDR3aa: CASSRRGSGRGREQYF
abundance: .
j_gene: TRBJ2-7
d_gene: TRBD2
v_gene: TRBV6-2/TRBV6-3

CDR3nt: TGTGCCAGCAGTTTATTAGGTGGGCCAGCTTTCTTT
CDR3aa: CASSLLGGPAFF
abundance: .
j_gene: TRBJ1-1
d_gene: .
v_gene: TRBV27

CDR3nt: TGTGCCAGTAGTATAGGGGGCCAGGCTGGGGCCAACGTCCTGACTTTC
CDR3aa: CASSIGGQAGANVLTF
abundance: .
j_gene: TRBJ2-6
d_gene: .
v_gene: TRBV19

CDR3nt: TGTGCCAGCAGCTTGGAGACTCCCTACGAGCAGTACTTC
CDR3aa: CASSLETPYEQYF
abundance: .
j_gene: TRBJ2-7
d_gene: .
v_gene: TRBV5-6

CDR3nt: TGTGCCAGCAGCGAGGGGGCTGGACAGGACCATAACTATGGCTACACCTTC
CDR3aa: CASSEGAGQDHNYGYTF
abundance: .
j_gene: TRBJ1-2
d_gene: TRBD1
v_gene: TRBV9

CDR3nt: TGTGCCAGCAGCTGGCGACAGGGGGCGATTGAGAACACTGAAGCTTTCTTT
CDR3aa: CASSWRQGAIENTEAFF
abundance: .
j_gene: TRBJ1-1
d_gene: TRBD1
v_gene: TRBV11-2

CDR3nt: TGTGCCAGCTCAGAACAGGGGCGCAATCAGCCCCAGCATTTT
CDR3aa: CASSEQGRNQPQHF
abundance: .
j_gene: TRBJ1-5
d_gene: TRBD1
v_gene: TRBV18

CDR3nt: TGTGCCAGCAGCTTTACAGGGTACACTGAAGCTTTCTTT
CDR3aa: CASSFTGYTEAFF
abundance: .
j_gene: TRBJ1-1
d_gene: .
v_gene: TRBV5-6

CDR3nt: TGCGCCAGCAGTGGGCAGGGAACTAATGAAAAACTGTTTTTT
CDR3aa: CASSGQGTNEKLFF
abundance: once
j_gene: TRBJ1-4
d_gene: .
v_gene: TRBV10-2

CDR3nt: TGTGCCAGCACTCATCTCTTAGGGGGCTGGCAGCCCCAGCATTTT
CDR3aa: CASTHLLGGWQPQHF
abundance: .
j_gene: TRBJ1-5
d_gene: TRBD1
v_gene: TRBV28

CDR3nt: TGCGCCAGCATCGATCTGGACAGGGGGCACCCTTGGGAGCAGTACTTC
CDR3aa: CASIDLDRGHPWEQYF
abundance: .
j_gene: TRBJ2-7
d_gene: TRBD1
v_gene: TRBV23-1

CDR3nt: TGTGCCACCAGTGATTCCGGGACAAAGTCCTACGAGCAGTACTTC
CDR3aa: CATSDSGTKSYEQYF
abundance: .
j_gene: TRBJ2-7
d_gene: .
v_gene: TRBV24-1

CDR3nt: TGTGCCAGCAGTTTAAGCGGGGACACCTACGAGCAGTACTTC
CDR3aa: CASSLSGDTYEQYF
abundance: .
j_gene: TRBJ2-7
d_gene: .
v_gene: TRBV28